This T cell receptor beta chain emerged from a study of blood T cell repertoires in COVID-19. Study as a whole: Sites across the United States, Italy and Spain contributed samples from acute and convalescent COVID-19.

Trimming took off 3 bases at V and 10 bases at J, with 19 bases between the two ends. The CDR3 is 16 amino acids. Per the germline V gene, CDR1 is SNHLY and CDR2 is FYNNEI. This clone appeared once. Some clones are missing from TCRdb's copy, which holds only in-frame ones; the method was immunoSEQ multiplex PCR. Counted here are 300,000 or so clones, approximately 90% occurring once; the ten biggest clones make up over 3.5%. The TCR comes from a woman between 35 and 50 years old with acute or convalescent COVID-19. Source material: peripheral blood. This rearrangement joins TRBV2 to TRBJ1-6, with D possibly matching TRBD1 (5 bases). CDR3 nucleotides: TGTGCCAGCAGTGAGGCAAGGGGAGGGAGACGCTCACCCCTCCACTTT. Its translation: CASSEARGGRRSPLHF.